What follows are 13 T cell receptor beta chains derived from one specimen sequenced in a study of preoperative IRX-2 immunotherapy in early breast cancer. Treatment noted: preoperative locoregional IRX-2 cytokine immunotherapy. Sequencing used immunoSEQ multiplex PCR; TCRdb keeps in-frame clones, though not all of them. Of about 420 clones listed, around 76% are singletons. The source material was tumor tissue, sampled after IRX-2 immunotherapy. Receptors originate from a human donor with breast cancer.

The V gene is TRBV11-3, the J gene TRBJ2-4; D possibly matches TRBD1 or TRBD2 (5 bases each). V lost 0 bases to trimming and J lost 5 bases, with 14 bases between them. This CDR3 comprises 16 residues. CDR1 and CDR2 (germline): SGHNT, YENEEA. The CDR3 DNA follows: TGTGCCAGCAGCTTAGACCCTGGGGGTGTCCAAAACATTCAGTACTTC. It is translated as CASSLDPGGVQNIQYF.

By frequency in the sample, this clone is large. This chain uses TRBV11-3 with TRBJ1-5; weak D call: TRBD1 (6 bases). Germline V gene sequence: CDR1 SGHNT, CDR2 YENEEA. CDR3 size: 14 residues. Trimming pared 2 bases from V and 2 bases from J, leaving 7 bases between. In nucleotides, the CDR3 is TGTGCCAGCAGCTTATACAGGGGCAATCAGCCCCAGCATTTT. Amino acid sequence: CASSLYRGNQPQHF.

The V gene is TRBV18, the J gene TRBJ1-1, with D possibly TRBD1 on 5 matching bases. This CDR3 is 15 amino acids long. Trimming cost V 1 base and J 5 bases, with 14 bases left between them. CDR1 KGHSH and CDR2 LQKENI come from the germline V gene. CDR3 in DNA: TGTGCCAGCTCACCACGCCACGGGGGTGAGACTGAAGCTTTCTTT. Its translation: CASSPRHGGETEAFF.

The gene calls are TRBV11-3 and TRBJ1-1; 9 nucleotides line up with TRBD1. V shed 5 bases, J shed 0 bases, and the junction held 7 bases outside the gene matches. Germline V gene sequence: CDR1 SGHNT, CDR2 YENEEA. This CDR3 spans 16 amino acids. CDR3 DNA sequence: TGTGCCAGCAGCGCCACAGGGGGCGACGTGAACACTGAAGCTTTCTTT. Translating it yields CASSATGGDVNTEAFF.

The chain couples TRBV11-3 to TRBJ2-7, with 11 positions matching TRBD2. The CDR3 covers 15 residues. CDR1 SGHNT and CDR2 YENEEA come from the germline V gene. V lost 6 bases to trimming and J lost 3 bases; unmatched junction nucleotides: 7. The CDR3 loop is CASSNPGLAVYEQYF. The CDR3 bases are TGTGCCAGCAGTAACCCGGGACTAGCGGTCTACGAGCAGTACTTC.

The chain employs TRBV19 and TRBJ1-5; D ambiguous. This CDR3 region has 15 residues. Germline lookup yields CDR1 LNHDA and CDR2 SQIVND (reference sequence). The ends were cut back, 5 bases at V and 2 bases at J, with 13 bases in the middle. The CDR3 nucleotides read TGTGCCAGTAGTCCTCAAAAGACGGGCAATCAGCCCCAGCATTTT. The encoded protein is CASSPQKTGNQPQHF.

The chain is built from TRBV19 and TRBJ1-2; no definite D call. Trimming took 7 bases from V and 6 from J, leaving 15 bases between them. The CDR3 extends over 13 amino acids. Per the germline V gene, CDR1 is LNHDA and CDR2 is SQIVND (reference sequence). CDR3 sequence (DNA): TGTGCCAGTACAGACGGCGCCGCGCATGGCTACACCTTC. It translates to CASTDGAAHGYTF.

CDR3 amino acids: CAISESMAGDYNEQFF. The CDR3, as DNA: TGTGCCATCAGTGAGTCGATGGCGGGGGACTACAATGAGCAGTTCTTC. The chain recombines TRBV10-3 with TRBJ2-1, with 7 bases identical to TRBD2. With V trimmed by 0 bases and J by 3 bases, 5 bases remained unmatched. The germline CDR1 and CDR2 sequences are ENHRY and SYGVKD. This CDR3 has 16 residues.

A few counts support this clone. The sample holds other DNA sequences that translate to the same CDR3. The chain employs TRBV6-8 and TRBJ1-1; D is possibly TRBD1 (5 bases). V shed 3 bases and J shed 1 base, with 6 bases lying between them. The germline gives CDR1 MNHGY, CDR2 SAAAGT. The CDR3 has 13 amino acids. The CDR3 region is CASSYGGNTEAFF. The CDR3 bases are TGTGCCAGCAGTTATGGGGGGAACACTGAAGCTTTCTTT.

The V and J genes are TRBV29-1 and TRBJ1-5; D remains unclear. The germline V gene encodes CDR1 SQVTM and CDR2 ANQGSEA. The CDR3 totals 14 residues. V was shortened by 7 bases and J by 4 bases, with 17 bases between the two germline ends. CDR3 sequence (DNA): TGCAGCGAGACCCGACCGGGAATTAATCAGCCCCAGCATTTT. Translated: CSETRPGINQPQHF.

This chain uses TRBV28 with TRBJ1-2; no clear D. V gave up 2 bases and J gave up 5 bases, with 18 bases separating them. Germline assignment: CDR1 MDHEN and CDR2 SYDVKM. The CDR3 runs 16 residues. The CDR3 sequence: CASSLPGQVVVYGYTF. Here the CDR3 DNA reads TGTGCCAGCAGTTTACCAGGCCAGGTCGTCGTTTATGGCTACACCTTC.

The V gene is TRBV29-1, the J gene TRBJ1-2, with D possibly TRBD1 on 5 matching bases. V was shortened by 7 bases and J by 2 bases, with 14 bases between the two germline ends. The CDR3 spans 13 residues. The germline V gene has CDR1 SQVTM and CDR2 ANQGSEA. As DNA, the CDR3 is TGCAGCGCCTCCCTGGGACCCAACTATGGCTACACCTTC. This sequence encodes CSASLGPNYGYTF.

The chain has TRBV15 and TRBJ2-1, with 8 bases that match TRBD2. This CDR3 has 15 amino acids. After removal of 1 base from V and 3 bases from J, the junction contained 2 bases not matched to a gene. Germline assignment: CDR1 LNHNV and CDR2 YYDKDF (reference sequence). The CDR3 sequence: CATSRVAGSYNEQFF. The DNA of the CDR3 is TGTGCCACCAGCAGAGTAGCGGGGAGCTACAATGAGCAGTTCTTC.